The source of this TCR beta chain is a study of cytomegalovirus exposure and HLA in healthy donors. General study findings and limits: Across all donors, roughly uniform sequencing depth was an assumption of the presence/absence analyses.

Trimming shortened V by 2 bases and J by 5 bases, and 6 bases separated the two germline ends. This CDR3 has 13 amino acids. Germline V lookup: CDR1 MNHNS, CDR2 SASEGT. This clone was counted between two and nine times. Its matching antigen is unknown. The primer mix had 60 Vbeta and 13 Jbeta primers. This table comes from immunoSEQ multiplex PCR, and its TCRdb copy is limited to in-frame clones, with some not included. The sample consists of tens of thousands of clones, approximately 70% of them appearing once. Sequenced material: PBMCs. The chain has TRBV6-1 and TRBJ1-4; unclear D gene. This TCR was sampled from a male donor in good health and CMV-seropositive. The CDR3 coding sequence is TGTGCCAGCAGTGAATGGCCGAATGAAAAACTGTTTTTT. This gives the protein CASSEWPNEKLFF.